The T cell receptor beta chain described here comes from a study of blood T cell repertoires in COVID-19. Study-level information: From the United States, Italy and Spain came samples of acute and convalescent COVID-19.

Methods used by the authors: Amplification of reference gene primers was used by the study to estimate nucleated cell counts. Clones were sequenced by immunoSEQ multiplex PCR, and TCRdb holds only the in-frame ones, with some missing. The DNA gave D and trimming, while V, J and clone size come from that table. The repertoire has about 300,000 clones, 88% of them found once; the top ten carry more than 6.5%. The CDR3 sequence is 15 residues long. Germline V CDR1 and CDR2: SGHTA, FQGNSA. Trimming shortened V by 5 bases and J by 4 bases, and 17 bases separated the two germline ends. Sequenced input: peripheral blood. This chain joins TRBV7-2 and TRBJ1-2; no clear D. This receptor was identified in a young woman who had recovered from COVID-19. The CDR3 nucleotides are TGTGCCAGCAGCCCCCCGTTGAGGCAGCTCTATGGCTACACCTTC. Protein sequence: CASSPPLRQLYGYTF.